This paragraph reports one T cell receptor (beta chain). This table comes from immunoSEQ multiplex PCR, and its TCRdb copy is limited to in-frame clones, with some not included. The table lists about 40,000 clones, about 92% of them singletons. The sample belongs to a study of ipilimumab plus nivolumab after autologous stem cell transplantation. Ipilimumab, 1 mg/kg, started 14 to 28 days after autologous transplant. Per germline, CDR1 SNHLY and CDR2 FYNNEI. V lost 3 bases, J lost 10 bases, and 8 bases stayed unmatched. The CDR3 is 15 residues long. The source is a male donor with multiple myeloma. This rearrangement joins TRBV2 to TRBJ2-6, with 8 positions matching TRBD2. Sequencing used PBMCs, obtained in a trial of ipilimumab plus nivolumab as post-transplant consolidation. The CDR3 protein is CASSEYGGASNVLTF. As DNA, the CDR3 is TGTGCCAGCAGTGAGTACGGGGGGGCCTCTAACGTCCTGACTTTC. Full variable domain (remainder filled in from reference TRBV2 and TRBJ2-6): EPEVTQTPSHQVTQMGQEVILRCVPISNHLYFYWYRQILGQKVEFLVSFYNNEISEKSEIFDDQFSVERPDGSNFTLKIRSTKLEDSAMYFCASSEYGGASNVLTFGAGSRLTVL.